This TCR beta chain was sequenced in a study of radiotherapy plus CTLA-4 blockade in lung cancer. The overall study: Of all patients, more than 15% responded objectively and about 30% showed disease control.

General observations from the study: The study found tumor-derived TCR clones expanded in blood after radiotherapy plus ipilimumab. Early clonal dynamics of blood T cells, together with interferon-beta, were reported as the best response predictor.

Ipilimumab-mediated CTLA-4 blockade plus focal radiation was given to patients having chemo-refractory metastatic non-small-cell lung cancer. This CDR3 spans 12 amino acids. Germline CDR1 reads MDHEN; CDR2 reads SYDVKM. Trimming stripped 8 bases from V and 0 bases from J, with 7 bases between. Points on this clone: Its specificity is not known.

Clones were sequenced by immunoSEQ multiplex PCR, and TCRdb holds only the in-frame ones, with some missing. Among tens of thousands of clones listed, about 76% were seen once. The sequence was obtained from a human donor with non-small cell lung cancer that progressed on radiotherapy plus ipilimumab. The specimen comprised peripheral blood, sampled from a patient treated with radiotherapy plus ipilimumab. This sequence joins TRBV28 and TRBJ1-1; a possible D gene is TRBD1 (5 bases). CDR3: CASGTMNTEAFF. CDR3 DNA: TGTGCCAGCGGGACCATGAACACTGAAGCTTTCTTT. Based on the CDR3 plus reference TRBV28 and TRBJ1-1, the full variable domain is DVKVTQSSRYLVKRTGEKVFLECVQDMDHENMFWYRQDPGLGLRLIYFSYDVKMKEKGDIPEGYSVSREKKERFSLILESASTNQTSMYLCASGTMNTEAFFGQGTRLTVV.